This TCR beta chain was recovered during a study of OX40 agonist ivuxolimab in advanced cancers. Study-level information: At doses from 0.01 to 10 mg/kg, patients were given intravenous ivuxolimab every 2 weeks. Among those enrolled, mean age was about 62 years (range roughly 23 to 85) and less than 90% were male. Enrollees could have had prior anti-PD-1, anti-PD-L1 or anti-CTLA-4 therapy, which 35% to 40% had received. Regarding the study as a whole: On average, a greater number of expanded clones characterised CD8+ T cells relative to CD4+.

About this clone: Antigen unknown.

Germline V gene sequence: CDR1 SNHLY, CDR2 FYNNEI. The CDR3 spans 13 residues. V lost 4 bases and J lost 5, with 8 bases in between. Sequencing was performed with immunoSEQ multiplex PCR; in TCRdb, only in-frame clones are kept and a portion is missing. The repertoire holds 20,000 to 30,000 clones, with nearly 85% as singletons. The chain carries TRBV2 and TRBJ1-4; no definite D call. This material consisted of CD4+ or CD8+ T cells sorted from blood, taken in a trial of the OX40 agonist ivuxolimab. This sequence was found in an adult with an advanced solid tumor such as melanoma, head and neck, liver or kidney cancer. The CDR3 protein is CASSVAFNEKLFF. The CDR3 bases are TGTGCCAGCAGTGTAGCCTTCAATGAAAAACTGTTTTTT.